This is a list of T cell receptor beta chains from one sample in a study of cytomegalovirus exposure and HLA in healthy donors. The assay was immunoSEQ multiplex PCR, and TCRdb's table has in-frame clones only and misses some. The sample contains approximately 210,000 clones, roughly four fifths of which appear only once. Sequencing was performed on PBMCs. The receptors derive from a man younger than 30 in good health and CMV-seronegative. Both conserved end residues are trimmed from each CDR3.

length	V	J	CDR3
13	TRBV5-6	TRBJ1-2	ASSLVGGRGYGYT
15	TRBV7-2	TRBJ2-5	AGSLDWGTGGSETQY
11	TRBV6-6	TRBJ2-4	ASLGGLGNIQY
13	TRBV11-2	TRBJ2-3	ASSRQGMLSDTQY
13	TRBV6-7	TRBJ1-5	ARRGCNYFDQPQH
13	TRBV6-5	TRBJ2-5	ASSLYGRGQETQY
14	TRBV19	TRBJ1-4	ASALGAVATNEKLF
11	TRBV10-3	TRBJ2-7	AINLDRNYEQY
15	TRBV9	TRBJ2-3	ASSPQGGGQIPDTQY
14	TRBV5-1	TRBJ1-5	ASSLENRGSNQPQH
14	TRBV18	TRBJ2-2	ASSPSSGVNTGELF
14	TRBV7-8	TRBJ2-1	ASSAPGRRSYNEQF
17	TRBV9	TRBJ2-6	ASSVGKGEGNSGANVLT
12	TRBV19	TRBJ1-5	ASSIEARGQPQH
12	TRBV28	TRBJ2-7	ASSRIGGTYEQY
15	TRBV5-1	TRBJ2-2	ASSFTSGGENTGELF
15	TRBV6-4	TRBJ2-2	ASSDSVGGAGTGELF
12	TRBV19	TRBJ2-3	ASVGDSLTDTQY
12	TRBV7-9	TRBJ2-7	ASSETGGDYEQY
14	TRBV5-1	TRBJ2-7	ASSPQIRDRIYEQY
12	TRBV9	TRBJ1-2	ASSVEVGRYGYT
11	TRBV6-6	TRBJ2-7	ASSSGGSYEQY
14	TRBV10-3	TRBJ1-2	AISDPWTGVNYGYT
11	TRBV5-1	TRBJ1-5	ASGQEPGQPQH
13	TRBV15	TRBJ2-7	ATSRARESSYEQY
11	TRBV29-1	TRBJ1-1	SGSTRLNTEAF
13	TRBV10-3	TRBJ2-7	AISESDRYPYEQY
13	TRBV7-8	TRBJ1-5	ASRGGTPSNQPQH
11	TRBV7-7	TRBJ2-2	ASSFVGTGELF
14	TRBV28	TRBJ2-1	ASSALPGDVSNEQF
11	TRBV5-4	TRBJ2-2	ASSFRLTGELF
15	TRBV14	TRBJ2-6	ASSRIQGWYGANVLT
11	TRBV5-4	TRBJ2-1	ASSLAGSNEQF
14	TRBV5-6	TRBJ1-6	ASSLVTGHPNSPLH
12	TRBV5-6	TRBJ2-5	ASSFEAAAETQY
14	TRBV9	TRBJ1-4	ASSVDGGGANEKLF
15	TRBV2	TRBJ2-7	ASSEVVYPSSTYEQY
13	TRBV15	TRBJ2-7	ATSFSAGGSDEQY
11	TRBV6-5	TRBJ2-3	ASSRTSGDTQY
14	TRBV7-6	TRBJ1-6	ASSLERAGSNSPLH
12	TRBV7-3	TRBJ2-5	ASSLRGRQETQY
17	TRBV15	TRBJ2-1	ATRYVGTSGGQDYNEQF
12	TRBV5-1	TRBJ1-1	ASSLGSGNTEAF
16	TRBV4-3	TRBJ2-3	ASSQASRTAQSTDTQY
13	TRBV18	TRBJ1-1	ASSPPVVQGKGAF
13	TRBV29-1	TRBJ1-4	SVETPSGGREKLF
16	TRBV14	TRBJ2-3	ASSQEGRYSPSTDTQY